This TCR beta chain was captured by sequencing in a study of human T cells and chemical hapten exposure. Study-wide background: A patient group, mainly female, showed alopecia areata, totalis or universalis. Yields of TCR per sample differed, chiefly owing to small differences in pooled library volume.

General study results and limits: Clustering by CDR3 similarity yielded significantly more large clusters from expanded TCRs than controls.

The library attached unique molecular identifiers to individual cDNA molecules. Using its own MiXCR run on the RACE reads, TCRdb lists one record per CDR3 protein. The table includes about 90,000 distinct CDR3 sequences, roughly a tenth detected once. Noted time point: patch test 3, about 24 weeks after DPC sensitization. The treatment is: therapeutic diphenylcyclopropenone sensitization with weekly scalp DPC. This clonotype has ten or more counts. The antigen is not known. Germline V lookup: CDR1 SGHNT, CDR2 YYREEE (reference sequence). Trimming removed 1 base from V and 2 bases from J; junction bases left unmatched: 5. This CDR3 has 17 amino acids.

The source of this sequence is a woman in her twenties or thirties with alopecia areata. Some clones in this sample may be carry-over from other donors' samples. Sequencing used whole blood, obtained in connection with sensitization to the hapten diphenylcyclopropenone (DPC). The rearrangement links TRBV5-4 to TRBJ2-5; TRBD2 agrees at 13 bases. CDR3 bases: TGTGCCAGCAGCTTGCCCCCACTAGCGGGAGGGCAAGAGACCCAGTACTTC. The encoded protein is CASSLPPLAGGQETQYF.